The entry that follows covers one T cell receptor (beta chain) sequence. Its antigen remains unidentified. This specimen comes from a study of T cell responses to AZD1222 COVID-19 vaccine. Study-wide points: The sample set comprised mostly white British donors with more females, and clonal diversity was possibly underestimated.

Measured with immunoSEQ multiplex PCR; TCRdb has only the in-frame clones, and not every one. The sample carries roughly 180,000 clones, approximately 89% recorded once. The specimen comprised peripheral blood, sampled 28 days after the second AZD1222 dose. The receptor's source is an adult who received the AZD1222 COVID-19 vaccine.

For the CDR3, the DNA is TGTGCCAGCAGCTTGCGGGAGAGGAGCGAGCAGTACTTC. It yields the protein CASSLRERSEQYF. This sequence joins TRBV7-9 and TRBJ2-7; 7 bases match TRBD2. Per the germline V gene, CDR1 is SEHNR and CDR2 is FQNEAQ (reference sequence). The CDR3 length is 13 residues. The junction had 5 bases not matched to a gene; V was cut back by 3 bases and J by 6 bases.